The rows below give T cell receptor beta chains drawn from one sample of a study of blood T cells in healthy people across ages. TCRdb used MiXCR to reprocess the 5' RACE reads, holding one entry per CDR3 protein. The data hold approximately 790,000 distinct CDR3 sequences, with approximately 59% observed a single time. The material sequenced was blood. These receptors were taken from a man under 40 in good health. CDR3s include the opening cysteine and the closing phenylalanine or tryptophan. D genes are given only for firm matches. Some rows have no size entry. The others give once, few or many, or a class for an expanded clone.

D gene: NA; J gene: TRBJ1-2; clone size: few; V gene: TRBV25-1; CDR3 DNA: TGTGCCAGCAGTGAATCGGGAACAGGATCCTATGGCTACACCTTC; CDR3 protein: CASSESGTGSYGYTF
D gene: TRBD1; J gene: TRBJ2-1; clone size: NA; V gene: TRBV24-1; CDR3 DNA: TGTGCCACCAGTGATTACAACAGGGGAAACAATGAGCAGTTCTTC; CDR3 protein: CATSDYNRGNNEQFF
D gene: NA; J gene: TRBJ2-2; clone size: NA; V gene: TRBV4-3; CDR3 DNA: TGCGCCAGCAGCCTAACGGCAGGGAGTGGCACCGGGGAGCTGTTTTTT; CDR3 protein: CASSLTAGSGTGELFF
D gene: TRBD2; J gene: TRBJ2-5; clone size: NA; V gene: TRBV20-1; CDR3 DNA: TGCAGTGCTAGAGATTCGGCTAGCGGGGGCTCGGAGATCCAGTACTTC; CDR3 protein: CSARDSASGGSEIQYF
D gene: NA; J gene: TRBJ1-5; clone size: NA; V gene: TRBV20-1; CDR3 DNA: TGCAGTGCCCCCAGTGGGGGCCGAGACGATCAGCCCCAGCATTTT; CDR3 protein: CSAPSGGRDDQPQHF
D gene: NA; J gene: TRBJ1-4; clone size: NA; V gene: TRBV6-5; CDR3 DNA: TGTGCCAGCAGTTATAGAAGGGCAACTAATGAAAAACTGTTTTTT; CDR3 protein: CASSYRRATNEKLFF
D gene: NA; J gene: TRBJ2-5; clone size: NA; V gene: TRBV20-1; CDR3 DNA: TGCAGTGCTAGAGACCGGCAGGACCAAGAGACCCAGTACTTC; CDR3 protein: CSARDRQDQETQYF
D gene: NA; J gene: TRBJ1-6; clone size: once; V gene: TRBV7-9; CDR3 DNA: TGTGCCAGCAGCTTATTCCCGGCGAGCTCCTATAATTCACCCCTCCACTTT; CDR3 protein: CASSLFPASSYNSPLHF
D gene: NA; J gene: TRBJ2-3; clone size: NA; V gene: TRBV6-5; CDR3 DNA: TGTGCCAGCAGTTACGCCTCGGGGCTTAACACAGATACGCAGTATTTT; CDR3 protein: CASSYASGLNTDTQYF
D gene: TRBD1; J gene: TRBJ2-3; clone size: NA; V gene: TRBV6-4; CDR3 DNA: TGTGCCAGCTCGAAAGACAGGGACCTAACAGATACGCAGTATTTT; CDR3 protein: CASSKDRDLTDTQYF